This T cell receptor (beta chain) was documented in a study of shared clonotypes between healthy human individuals. Study at large: CD8 memory received one plate per donor, CD8 naive two, CD4 memory three and CD4 naive three. Study results and limitations: The authors sampled blood alone, and tissue repertoires likely differ.

This CDR3 contains 19 residues. Germline V gene lookup returns CDR1 SNHLY and CDR2 FYNNEI. The ends lost 0 bases at V and 2 bases at J; junction bases unmatched: 11. This clone was observed a single time. Its antigen is unknown. Naive CD8 cells lacked CD45RO and underwent positive selection for CCR7, leaving out terminally differentiated effector memory CD45RA+ cells. Adult Caucasians living in Nashville, Tennessee made up all of the donors. The repertoire was sequenced with immunoSEQ multiplex PCR; TCRdb's copy has only in-frame clones and lacks some. Here the sample spans hundreds of thousands of clones, 85% to 95% being singletons.

The J gene is TRBJ2-2, the V gene TRBV2; 8 nucleotides line up with TRBD2. The sample was naive CD8+ T cells sorted from blood. The TCR was taken from a woman aged 30 to 39 in good health. DNA of the CDR3: TGTGCCAGCAGTGAAGCGCATTTCAGACTAGCGACCAACACCGGGGAGCTGTTTTTT. Protein sequence: CASSEAHFRLATNTGELFF. Together with reference TRBV2 and TRBJ2-2, the CDR3 gives the full variable domain: EPEVTQTPSHQVTQMGQEVILRCVPISNHLYFYWYRQILGQKVEFLVSFYNNEISEKSEIFDDQFSVERPDGSNFTLKIRSTKLEDSAMYFCASSEAHFRLATNTGELFFGEGSRLTVL.